Listed here is a single TCR beta chain. The assay was immunoSEQ multiplex PCR, and TCRdb's table has in-frame clones only and misses some. The data contain 70,000 to 95,000 clones, 85% to 90% of them singletons. The sample originates from a study of T cells after somatic rescue of genetic block. The CDR3 runs 12 residues. Trimming cost V 3 bases and J 6 bases, with 9 bases left between them. In germline, CDR1 is MNHEY, CDR2 SMNVEV (reference sequence). This clonotype was sampled from a woman aged 18-29 years. This chain links TRBV27 with TRBJ2-7; D might be TRBD1 (5 bases). Sequenced sample: peripheral blood mononuclear cells (PBMCs). The CDR3 reads CASSFQGGEQYF. CDR3 bases: TGTGCCAGCAGTTTCCAGGGCGGCGAGCAGTACTTC.